This TCR beta chain comes out of a study of cytomegalovirus exposure and HLA in healthy donors. Study information: Around 78 million unique TCR sequences came from HLA-typed donors in an early release. Whole-study results and caveats: Among TCR beta chains, those listed as cytomegalovirus-associated numbered over 150. About 87% or about 30% of the time was how often most TCR beta V segments were productive, according to an earlier analysis.

Trimming cost V 6 bases and J 3 bases, with 11 bases left between them. CDR3 length: 13 amino acids. The germline CDR1 and CDR2 sequences are SGHVS and FQNEAQ. Of note for this clone: The antigen remains unidentified.

It was with 60 Vbeta and 13 Jbeta primers that the PCR ran. Assay: immunoSEQ multiplex PCR; the TCRdb copy retains only in-frame clones and omits some. The data hold about 100,000 clones, with roughly 80% observed a single time. The sample consisted of PBMCs. This sequence was found in a female donor in good health and CMV-seropositive. The chain is built from TRBV7-8 and TRBJ1-1; D not resolved. This CDR3 is CASSSTAHTEAFF. The CDR3 DNA follows: TGTGCCAGCAGTTCCACAGCTCACACTGAAGCTTTCTTT.